The next 20 T cell receptor beta chains were all read from a single sample in a study of post-analysis software for immune sequencing data. Findings and limits, study-wide: Controls showed lower frequencies than patients for four to six TRBV segments, and TRBV5-6, TRBV5-1 and TRBV20-1 were among these.

Antigens for these TCRs are unknown. TCR beta libraries were prepared from cDNA with unique molecular identifiers. TCRdb used MiXCR to reprocess the PCR reads, holding one entry per CDR3 protein. The sample holds approximately 660,000 distinct CDR3 sequences, 55% to 70% seen once. Source material: blood. The receptor set was obtained from a girl under 10 years old with multiple sclerosis.

The chain employs TRBV21-1 and TRBJ2-3; TRBD1, the table's D call, was not compared with the DNA. TRBV21-1 represents a pseudogene. The CDR3 runs 14 residues. The CDR3 region is CATIGQGGTDTQYF. The CDR3 region has the DNA TGTGCCACCATTGGACAGGGCGGCACAGATACGCAGTATTTT.

The chain has TRBV7-2 and TRBJ2-7; D tentatively reads TRBD1 or TRBD2 (6 bases each). The CDR3 has 15 residues. The germline V gene encodes CDR1 SGHTA and CDR2 FQGNSA. V lost 1 base to trimming and J lost 3 bases, with 13 bases between them. The CDR3 DNA sequence: TGTGCCAGCAGCTTAGTAGCGGAGGGGGTCTACGAGCAGTACTTC. As protein: CASSLVAEGVYEQYF.

The J gene is TRBJ2-1, the V gene TRBV6-2 or TRBV6-3; a weak D match, TRBD2 (7 bases). CDR1 MNHEY and CDR2 SVGEGT come from the germline V gene. With 5 bases removed from V and 6 bases from J, the gap between germline ends came to 23 bases. The CDR3 runs 17 residues. CDR3: CASSPAYGGGGGNEQFF. The CDR3 coding sequence is TGTGCCAGCAGTCCAGCCTACGGTGGGGGGGGCGGCAATGAGCAGTTCTTC.

The chain joins TRBV6-2 or TRBV6-3 to TRBJ2-7; D is possibly TRBD2 (7 bases). CDR3 size: 16 residues. V was cut by 0 bases and J by 1 base, with 13 bases left in between. From germline, CDR1 is MNHEY and CDR2 SVGEGT. CDR3 sequence: CASSYSTGGLSYEQYF. The CDR3 coding sequence is TGTGCCAGCAGTTACTCAACGGGGGGCCTTTCCTACGAGCAGTACTTC.

V usage is TRBV9 and J usage is TRBJ2-5, with D unclear. The assigned J gene may be wrong: the sequence end matches TRBJ2-7 better. Germline loops: CDR1 SGDLS, CDR2 YYNGEE. This CDR3 is 13 amino acids long. CDR3 sequence (DNA): TGTGCCAGCAGCCCCGCGCTATCTTACGAGCAGTACTTC. Translation gives CASSPALSYEQYF.

The chain combines TRBV29-1 with TRBJ2-3; D is unresolved. The CDR3 length is 11 residues. The V end lost 3 bases, the J end lost 7 bases, and 8 bases lay between the germline ends. Germline-derived CDR1 and CDR2 are SQVTM and ANQGSEA. The CDR3 DNA follows: TGCAGCGTTGACCTAGGCCATACGCAGTATTTT. This sequence encodes CSVDLGHTQYF.

V gene TRBV12-3 or TRBV12-4 combines with J gene TRBJ2-5; tentatively, D is TRBD1 or TRBD2 (5 bases each). V dropped 3 bases and J dropped 2 bases, with 19 bases sitting between them. The CDR3 is 17 amino acids. CDR3: CASSFEVGALTQETQYF. Written as DNA, the CDR3 is TGTGCCAGCAGTTTCGAGGTCGGGGCCCTTACGCAAGAGACCCAGTACTTC.

In DNA, the CDR3 is TGTGCCAGCAGGACCACAGGGGATGCTTGGGAAAAACTGTTTTTT. This encodes CASRTTGDAWEKLFF. The J gene is TRBJ1-4, the V gene TRBV7-2, with 7 bases identical to TRBD1. J gave up 8 bases and V 6 bases, and 12 bases lay outside the gene matches. From germline, CDR1 is SGHTA and CDR2 FQGNSA. The CDR3 has 15 amino acids.

This chain connects TRBV20-1 to TRBJ2-1; maybe TRBD2 (5 bases). Germline assignment: CDR1 DFQATT and CDR2 SNEGSKA (reference sequence). The CDR3 is 13 residues long. V was clipped by 1 base and J by 10 bases, with 14 bases between them. CDR3 amino acids: CSARVNRAGEQFF. The CDR3 coding sequence is TGCAGTGCTAGAGTTAACCGCGCGGGCGAGCAGTTCTTC.

In its sample, this clonotype was seen a few times. The J gene is TRBJ1-1, the V gene TRBV6-2 or TRBV6-3, with 7 bases identical to TRBD1. Germline loops: CDR1 MNHEY, CDR2 SVGEGT. Trimming took 5 bases from V and 2 from J; bases not matched to a gene: 11. The CDR3 contains 16 residues. CDR3 sequence: CASSPWRGGVNTEAFF. CDR3 nucleotide sequence: TGTGCCAGCAGTCCCTGGAGAGGGGGCGTAAACACTGAAGCTTTCTTT.

This clonotype was picked up a small number of times. The junction departs from the called germline gene at one end, perhaps through a read error. V usage is TRBV6-4 and J usage is TRBJ2-3, with 7 bases that match TRBD2. The CDR3 spans 15 residues. The V gene's germline CDR1 is MRHNA and CDR2 SNTAGT. In DNA, the CDR3 is TGTGCCAGCAGTAATAACCGGGACTACACAGATACGCGGTATTTT. Amino acid sequence: CASSNNRDYTDTRYF.

This CDR3 reads CASSFAGTLSSYNEQFF. CDR3 DNA sequence: TGCGCCAGCAGCTTTGCAGGAACCCTAAGCTCCTACAATGAGCAGTTCTTC. The chain couples TRBV5-1 to TRBJ2-1, with D unclear. Germline-derived CDR1 and CDR2 are SGHRS and YFSETQ. Trimming shortened V by 2 bases and J by 0 bases, and 15 bases separated the two germline ends. The CDR3 has 17 residues.

This chain joins TRBV6-2 or TRBV6-3 and TRBJ2-1, with D uncertain. V lost 4 bases and J 6 bases, leaving 16 bases between the germline ends. Looked up from germline, CDR1 is MNHEY and CDR2 is SVGEGT. There are 15 residues in the CDR3. CDR3 nucleotides: TGTGCCAGCAGTTCCCGAGTGGGGTTCGGCAATGAGCAGTTCTTC. This encodes CASSSRVGFGNEQFF.

There are a few counts of this clonotype. As DNA, the CDR3 is TGCGCCAGCAGCGCCTACTCGACAGGCATGAACACTGAAGCTTTCTTT. As protein: CASSAYSTGMNTEAFF. The chain has TRBV5-1 and TRBJ1-1, with D perhaps TRBD1 (6 bases). The CDR3 has 16 amino acids. Between the trimmed V and J ends, which lost 4 bases and 0 bases, there was a span of 16 bases. In germline, CDR1 is SGHRS, CDR2 YFSETQ.

The chain links TRBV12-3 or TRBV12-4 to TRBJ1-4; TRBD1 matches 8 bases. V lost 5 bases to trimming and J lost 2 bases; unmatched junction nucleotides: 4. This CDR3 region has 15 residues. Written as DNA, the CDR3 is TGTGCCAGCAGTGGGACAGGCCCGACTAATGAAAAACTGTTTTTT. This gives the protein CASSGTGPTNEKLFF.

This rearrangement joins TRBV4-3 to TRBJ2-2; possibly TRBD2 for D (5 bases). This CDR3 spans 17 amino acids. Germline values: CDR1 LGHNA, CDR2 YSLEER. Trimming took 0 bases from V and 1 from J, leaving 12 bases between them. The CDR3 DNA follows: TGCGCCAGCAGCCAAGATCTCCGAGGGTTGAACACCGGGGAGCTGTTTTTT. It yields the protein CASSQDLRGLNTGELFF.

The chain joins TRBV7-9 to TRBJ2-1; D perhaps matches TRBD2 (6 bases). Trimming removed 5 bases at V and 5 bases at J, with 10 bases between. There are 13 residues in the CDR3. Germline V gene lookup returns CDR1 SEHNR and CDR2 FQNEAQ (reference sequence). The CDR3 protein is CASSGDWNNEQFF. In DNA form, the CDR3 reads TGTGCCAGCAGCGGGGACTGGAACAATGAGCAGTTCTTC.

V and J are TRBV4-1 and TRBJ2-4, with 10 bases aligning to TRBD1. The J call may be faulty, since TRBJ2-7 better matches the DNA end. Germline V gene sequence: CDR1 MGHRA, CDR2 YSYEKL. The CDR3 is 17 residues long. The CDR3 DNA is TGCGCCAGCAGCCAAGAAGACGGGGACAGGGGTGCCTACGAGCAGTACTTC. Translating gives CASSQEDGDRGAYEQYF.

The genes are TRBV7-6 and TRBJ1-4; no definite D call. Germline V gene sequence: CDR1 SGHVS, CDR2 FNYEAQ. Trimming shortened V by 1 base and J by 1 base, and 10 bases separated the two germline ends. The CDR3 totals 16 residues. The CDR3 is CASSLGASVTNEKLFF. CDR3 DNA: TGTGCCAGCAGCTTAGGGGCTTCGGTAACTAATGAAAAACTGTTTTTT. The full variable domain, in which reference TRBV7-6 and TRBJ1-4 provide the parts outside the CDR3, is GAGVSQSPRYKVTKRGQDVALRCDPISGHVSLYWYRQALGQGPEFLTYFNYEAQQDKSGLPNDRFSAERPEGSISTLTIQRTEQRDSAMYRCASSLGASVTNEKLFFGSGTQLSVL.

Regarding this clonotype: Germline is not matched at one junction end, which may reflect a read error. This rearrangement joins TRBV20-1 to TRBJ2-5; D possibly corresponds to TRBD1 (5 bases). Germline lookup yields CDR1 DFQATT and CDR2 SNEGSKA (reference sequence). The CDR3 runs 12 residues. The CDR3 region has the DNA TGCAGTGTTAGACAGCCCCAAGAGACCCAGTACTTC. Its translation: CSVRQPQETQYF.